One sample yielded the 28 T cell receptor beta chains listed below, sequenced in a study of shared clonotypes between healthy human individuals. Clones were read by immunoSEQ multiplex PCR, and TCRdb kept only the in-frame ones, dropping some. The table lists under 2,000,000 clones, around 96% of them singletons. Naive CD8 isolation took CD45RO-negative cells positively selected for CCR7 and excluded terminally differentiated effector memory CD45RA+ cells. The material sequenced was naive CD8+ T cells sorted from blood. The receptor set was obtained from a man aged 18 to 29 in good health.

To note about this clone: The sample carries other DNA sequences with the same CDR3. V is TRBV10-1 and J is TRBJ2-7, with D perhaps TRBD1 or TRBD2 (6 bases each). The CDR3 is made up of 14 amino acids. Germline-derived CDR1 and CDR2 are WNHNN and SYGVQD (reference sequence). V was shortened by 2 bases and J by 2 bases, with 10 bases between the two germline ends. CDR3 nucleotides: TGCGCCAGCAGTGAGACCGGGGGCACCTACGAGCAGTACTTC. Encoded protein: CASSETGGTYEQYF.

Concerning this clone itself: This same CDR3 is encoded by further DNA sequences in the sample. The chain is built from TRBV28 and TRBJ2-3, with D maybe TRBD2 (5 bases). CDR3 size: 12 residues. Trimming took 1 base from V and 6 from J, leaving 5 bases between them. Germline CDR1 is MDHEN and CDR2 is SYDVKM. The DNA of the CDR3 is TGTGCCAGCAGTTTATCGGGGGATACGCAGTATTTT. It translates to CASSLSGDTQYF.

This chain joins TRBV15 and TRBJ2-1, with unresolved D. Trimming shortened V by 5 bases and J by 7 bases, and 9 bases separated the two germline ends. In germline, CDR1 is LNHNV, CDR2 YYDKDF (reference sequence). The CDR3 runs 12 residues. CDR3 nucleotide sequence: TGTGCCACCAGCGGGCCTACTAATGAGCAGTTCTTC. Residues: CATSGPTNEQFF.

This chain links TRBV27 with TRBJ2-7; D perhaps matches TRBD1 (6 bases). The CDR3 extends over 14 amino acids. The ends were cut back, 5 bases at V and 5 bases at J, with 16 bases in the middle. Looked up from germline, CDR1 is MNHEY and CDR2 is SMNVEV (reference sequence). The CDR3 DNA is TGTGCCAGCAGTACAGGGCCGTACTTGGACGAGCAGTACTTC. Translating gives CASSTGPYLDEQYF.

The rearrangement links TRBV7-6 to TRBJ2-1, with 14 positions matching TRBD2. This CDR3 has 18 amino acids. CDR1 is SGHVS and CDR2 is FNYEAQ in the germline V gene. J gave up 8 bases and V 5 bases, and 14 bases lay outside the gene matches. The CDR3 loop is CASSPWTSGRKIGDEQFF. The DNA of the CDR3 is TGTGCCAGCAGCCCTTGGACTAGCGGGAGGAAAATAGGGGATGAGCAGTTCTTC. Drawing the rest from reference TRBV7-6 and TRBJ2-1, the complete variable domain is GAGVSQSPRYKVTKRGQDVALRCDPISGHVSLYWYRQALGQGPEFLTYFNYEAQQDKSGLPNDRFSAERPEGSISTLTIQRTEQRDSAMYRCASSPWTSGRKIGDEQFFGPGTRLTVL.

This clone appeared a few times. The gene calls are TRBV7-9 and TRBJ1-6; tentative D call: TRBD1 (5 bases). This CDR3 comprises 14 residues. V lost 1 base and J lost 10, with 11 bases in between. CDR1 is SEHNR, CDR2 FQNEAQ, per germline (reference sequence). The CDR3 region is CASSLVGEGSPLHF. The CDR3 DNA reads TGTGCCAGCAGCTTAGTTGGTGAGGGGTCACCCCTCCACTTT.

The rearrangement links TRBV5-6 to TRBJ2-3; D remains ambiguous. Germline V CDR1 and CDR2: SGHDT, YYEEEE. The V end was cut by 0 bases, the J end by 0 bases, with 8 bases between. The CDR3 consists of 15 residues. CDR3 sequence reads: CASSLAQTSTDTQYF. In nucleotides, the CDR3 is TGTGCCAGCAGCTTGGCCCAGACTAGCACAGATACGCAGTATTTT.

The chain recombines TRBV7-9 with TRBJ1-1; D gene unclear. The CDR3 sequence is 12 residues long. V lost 5 bases, J lost 5 bases, and 9 bases lay in between. Per germline, CDR1 SEHNR and CDR2 FQNEAQ (reference sequence). The CDR3 loop is CASSPPGTEAFF. As DNA, the CDR3 is TGTGCCAGCAGCCCCCCGGGGACTGAAGCTTTCTTT.

V is TRBV27 and J is TRBJ2-1, with 7 bases that match TRBD2. The CDR3 is 15 amino acids. Looked up from germline, CDR1 is MNHEY and CDR2 is SMNVEV (reference sequence). The ends lost 5 bases at V and 3 bases at J; junction bases unmatched: 7. CDR3 sequence reads: CASSISSGFYNEQFF. Written as DNA, the CDR3 is TGTGCCAGCAGTATCTCTAGCGGCTTCTACAATGAGCAGTTCTTC.

The rearrangement joins TRBV6-5 to TRBJ2-3, with 7 bases matching TRBD2. The CDR3 spans 13 residues. Germline loops: CDR1 MNHEY, CDR2 SVGAGI. The junction had 4 bases not matched to a gene; V was cut back by 5 bases and J by 5 bases. The CDR3 DNA sequence: TGTGCCAGCAGTACTAGCGCAGGAGATACGCAGTATTTT. Protein product: CASSTSAGDTQYF.

The chain is built from TRBV2 and TRBJ2-5; 10 bases agree with TRBD1. In germline, CDR1 is SNHLY, CDR2 FYNNEI. The CDR3 covers 17 residues. With 0 bases clipped from V and 2 bases from J, the junction kept 6 bases outside the gene matches. This CDR3 reads CASSEAPGTGEQETQYF. DNA for the CDR3: TGTGCCAGCAGTGAAGCGCCCGGGACAGGGGAACAAGAGACCCAGTACTTC.

The chain recombines TRBV6-1 with TRBJ1-5; 9 nucleotides agree with TRBD1. Germline CDR1 MNHNS, CDR2 SASEGT. CDR3 size: 14 residues. V shed 6 bases and J 11 bases; nucleotides not matched to a gene: 11. Here the CDR3 reads CASSPGQGYLSQHF. CDR3 DNA sequence: TGTGCCAGCAGCCCAGGACAGGGGTATCTGTCCCAGCATTTT.

The rearrangement joins TRBV6-5 to TRBJ1-2; D remains unclear. V was clipped by 4 bases and J by 10 bases, with 13 bases between them. CDR3 length equals 12 residues. Germline lookup yields CDR1 MNHEY and CDR2 SVGAGI. The DNA of the CDR3 is TGTGCCAGCAGTTCTAGGACTGAAGTCTACACCTTC. As protein: CASSSRTEVYTF.

The rearrangement joins TRBV4-1 to TRBJ2-7; D ambiguous. V lost 0 bases to trimming and J lost 2 bases, with 8 bases between them. The CDR3 consists of 14 residues. From germline, CDR1 is MGHRA and CDR2 YSYEKL. CDR3: CASSQDVRTYEQYF. CDR3 DNA sequence: TGCGCCAGCAGCCAAGATGTCAGAACCTACGAGCAGTACTTC.

The chain carries TRBV6-5 and TRBJ2-2; 10 nucleotides match TRBD2. CDR1 and CDR2 from the germline V gene are MNHEY and SVGAGI. The CDR3 is 13 amino acids. J was trimmed by 6 bases and V by 8 bases; bases with no gene match: 3. For the CDR3, the DNA is TGTGCCAGCGGGACTAGCGCCCCCGGGGAGCTGTTTTTT. This encodes CASGTSAPGELFF.

A word on this clone: A junction end diverges from the germline sequence, so it may reflect a read error. This sequence joins TRBV28 and TRBJ1-1, with D possibly TRBD1 on 6 matching bases. Looked up from germline, CDR1 is MDHEN and CDR2 is SYDVKM. This CDR3 has 12 amino acids. DNA for the CDR3: TGTGCCAGCAGTCTAGGACAGACTGGAGCTTTCTTT. This codes for CASSLGQTGAFF.

The V gene is TRBV11-2, the J gene TRBJ2-2; D unclear. The germline CDR1 and CDR2 sequences are SGHAT and FQNNGV. With 4 bases removed from V and 4 bases from J, the gap between germline ends came to 13 bases. This CDR3 contains 15 residues. The CDR3 is CASSSGPWSTGELFF. The CDR3 bases are TGTGCCAGCAGCTCTGGGCCCTGGAGCACCGGGGAGCTGTTTTTT.

The chain has TRBV15 and TRBJ2-1; 11 bases align to TRBD2. The CDR3 totals 16 residues. CDR1 is LNHNV, CDR2 YYDKDF, per germline (reference sequence). The V and J ends lost 4 bases and 4 bases, in that order; junction bases with no gene match: 6. CDR3 loop: CATSTHSSGRYNEQFF. CDR3 nucleotide sequence: TGTGCCACCAGCACCCATTCTAGCGGGAGGTACAATGAGCAGTTCTTC.

This clone was picked up one time. The sample holds other DNA sequences that translate to the same CDR3. The chain is built from TRBV6-5 and TRBJ2-5; D remains unclear. The germline V gene has CDR1 MNHEY and CDR2 SVGAGI. The CDR3 runs 14 residues. V shed 0 bases and J shed 1 base, with 6 bases lying between them. Written as DNA, the CDR3 is TGTGCCAGCAGTTACTCCCCCAGCCAAGAGACCCAGTACTTC. Its protein is CASSYSPSQETQYF.

The chain is built from TRBV28 and TRBJ1-3; D not resolved. Germline values: CDR1 MDHEN, CDR2 SYDVKM. V was clipped by 3 bases and J by 0 bases, with 15 bases between them. There are 17 residues in the CDR3. This chain's CDR3 is CASSFPPPPSSGNTIYF. The CDR3 DNA is TGTGCCAGCAGTTTCCCCCCACCGCCCTCCTCTGGAAACACCATATATTTT.

The J gene is TRBJ2-7, the V gene TRBV7-9, with D perhaps matching TRBD1 (5 bases). The germline V gene encodes CDR1 SEHNR and CDR2 FQNEAQ (reference sequence). Trimming removed 5 bases at V and 6 bases at J, with 17 bases between. The CDR3 is 14 amino acids. The CDR3 spells CASSTSGHIPEQYF. The CDR3, as DNA: TGTGCCAGCAGCACCTCCGGACACATCCCCGAGCAGTACTTC.

The chain combines TRBV7-9 with TRBJ2-1; 7 nucleotides align to TRBD2. In germline, CDR1 is SEHNR, CDR2 FQNEAQ (reference sequence). Trimming at V came to 5 bases and at J to 7 bases, leaving 5 bases not matched to a gene. The CDR3 covers 13 residues. The CDR3 sequence: CASSGRAGNEQFF. CDR3 coding DNA: TGTGCCAGCAGCGGGAGGGCGGGGAATGAGCAGTTCTTC. The full variable domain, with the rest looked up from reference TRBV7-9 and TRBJ2-1, is DTGVSQNPRHKITKRGQNVTFRCDPISEHNRLYWYRQTLGQGPEFLTYFQNEAQLEKSRLLSDRFSAERPKGSFSTLEIQRTEQGDSAMYLCASSGRAGNEQFFGPGTRLTVL.

The chain uses TRBV9 and TRBJ2-5; D uncertain. V was trimmed by 0 bases and J by 5 bases, leaving 5 bases between them. The germline V gene has CDR1 SGDLS and CDR2 YYNGEE. The CDR3 runs to 12 residues. The CDR3 is CASSVDPETQYF. The CDR3 region has the DNA TGTGCCAGCAGCGTAGACCCGGAGACCCAGTACTTC. Full variable domain (remainder filled in from reference TRBV9 and TRBJ2-5): DSGVTQTPKHLITATGQRVTLRCSPRSGDLSVYWYQQSLDQGLQFLIQYYNGEERAKGNILERFSAQQFPDLHSELNLSSLELGDSALYFCASSVDPETQYFGPGTRLLVL.

The chain recombines TRBV5-4 with TRBJ2-1, with D perhaps matching TRBD2 (6 bases). Germline V lookup: CDR1 SGHNT, CDR2 YYREEE (reference sequence). V was pared by 0 bases and J by 7 bases, with 17 bases between. This CDR3 has 16 residues. The CDR3 DNA follows: TGTGCCAGCAGCTTGGACCGGGAGAAATTGGGGAATGAGCAGTTCTTC. Its protein is CASSLDREKLGNEQFF.

J is TRBJ2-2 and V is TRBV21-1; the D call of TRBD2 is as the table states it, not checked on the DNA. TRBV21-1 is assigned pseudogene status. The CDR3 has 20 amino acids. The CDR3 loop is CASSKGTGLAGGPGTGELFF. CDR3 in DNA: TGTGCCAGCAGCAAAGGCACAGGACTAGCGGGAGGGCCGGGCACCGGGGAGCTGTTTTTT.

The CDR3 region is CASSPDGSSYNEQFF. DNA for the CDR3: TGTGCCAGCTCTCCCGACGGGAGCTCCTACAATGAGCAGTTCTTC. The chain recombines TRBV18 with TRBJ2-1; maybe TRBD2 (6 bases). From germline, CDR1 is KGHSH and CDR2 LQKENI. V lost 6 bases and J lost 0, with 12 bases in between. CDR3 length equals 15 residues.

This sequence joins TRBV2 and TRBJ2-7, with D uncertain. Trimming removed 1 base at V and 3 bases at J, with 7 bases between. The V gene's germline CDR1 is SNHLY and CDR2 FYNNEI. The CDR3 has 13 residues. The CDR3 reads CASSEVHYYEQYF. As DNA, the CDR3 is TGTGCCAGCAGTGAAGTCCACTACTACGAGCAGTACTTC. Drawing the rest from reference TRBV2 and TRBJ2-7, the complete variable domain is EPEVTQTPSHQVTQMGQEVILRCVPISNHLYFYWYRQILGQKVEFLVSFYNNEISEKSEIFDDQFSVERPDGSNFTLKIRSTKLEDSAMYFCASSEVHYYEQYFGPGTRLTVT.

V gene TRBV5-1 combines with J gene TRBJ2-7; D not resolved. V lost 5 bases to trimming and J lost 3 bases, with 6 bases between them. This CDR3 is built from 11 residues. CDR1 SGHRS and CDR2 YFSETQ come from the germline V gene. The chain's CDR3 is CASRGNYEQYF. Written as DNA, the CDR3 is TGCGCCAGCAGGGGGAACTACGAGCAGTACTTC.